The 29 T cell receptor beta chains below come from one sample, sequenced in a study of T cells in Graves' hyperthyroidism and ophthalmopathy. RNA transcripts gave rise to amplified TCR beta CDR3 regions. Using the HTBI primer set, a first-round RT-PCR was run on the TCR CDR3. TCRdb re-analysed the multiplex PCR reads in MiXCR, keeping a single row per CDR3 protein. The table records approximately 420,000 distinct CDR3 sequences, approximately 13% of them present only once. The sample consisted of blood. The receptors were sampled from a woman aged 18-35 years with Graves' hyperthyroidism.

This clonotype was recorded many times. The CDR3: CSAIDRPNTGELFF. The CDR3 nucleotides read TGCAGTGCCATAGACAGGCCGAACACCGGGGAGCTGTTTTTT. The genes are TRBV20-1 and TRBJ2-2; D is perhaps TRBD1 (6 bases). Germline V lookup: CDR1 DFQATT, CDR2 SNEGSKA (reference sequence). The CDR3 covers 14 residues. Trimming stripped 6 bases from V and 0 bases from J, with 11 bases between.

This clonotype has at least ten counts. This chain links TRBV10-3 with TRBJ2-7; D may be TRBD1 (5 bases). CDR3 length equals 14 residues. Germline lookup yields CDR1 ENHRY and CDR2 SYGVKD. V was shortened by 3 bases and J by 4 bases, with 13 bases between the two germline ends. CDR3 region: CAISDETVHYEQYF. The CDR3 DNA follows: TGTGCCATCAGTGATGAGACAGTCCATTACGAGCAGTACTTC.

Ten or more counts support this clonotype. The V call is TRBV7-8, the J call TRBJ2-1; 13 nucleotides align to TRBD2. The trim removed 4 bases at V and 0 bases at J, leaving 6 bases unmatched. Germline V gene lookup returns CDR1 SGHVS and CDR2 FQNEAQ. The CDR3 sequence is 18 residues long. In nucleotides, the CDR3 is TGTGCCAGCAGCTGGACTAGCGGGAGTACCCGCTCCTACAATGAGCAGTTCTTC. The encoded protein is CASSWTSGSTRSYNEQFF.

This clonotype was seen more than once but under ten times. The J gene is TRBJ1-5, the V gene TRBV20-1; D remains unclear. The CDR3 consists of 15 residues. The V and J ends lost 6 bases and 0 bases respectively, with 15 bases between them. Germline values: CDR1 DFQATT, CDR2 SNEGSKA (reference sequence). This CDR3 reads CSAASGAYSNQPQHF. CDR3 in DNA: TGCAGTGCCGCTTCGGGTGCCTATAGCAATCAGCCCCAGCATTTT.

This clonotype was found many times. The chain links TRBV29-1 to TRBJ2-1; D possibly corresponds to TRBD1 (6 bases). The CDR3 spans 14 residues. Germline V lookup: CDR1 SQVTM, CDR2 ANQGSEA. V lost 6 bases and J lost 0, with 12 bases in between. The CDR3 sequence is CSVTGTNSYNEQFF. DNA for the CDR3: TGCAGCGTGACCGGGACAAACTCCTACAATGAGCAGTTCTTC.

This clonotype was counted ten times or more. This sequence joins TRBV28 and TRBJ2-1; no clear D. Germline V gives CDR1 MDHEN, CDR2 SYDVKM. V was pared by 10 bases and J by 4 bases, with 20 bases between. This CDR3 has 15 amino acids. CDR3 loop: CAILNADVAYNEQFF. The CDR3 coding sequence is TGTGCCATCCTTAACGCCGACGTGGCGTACAATGAGCAGTTCTTC.

This clonotype was picked up a small number of times. The chain employs TRBV6-1 and TRBJ2-1; D possibly matches TRBD1 or TRBD2 (6 bases each). Germline-derived CDR1 and CDR2 are MNHNS and SASEGT. Trimming removed 5 bases at V and 1 base at J, with 18 bases between. This CDR3 region has 17 residues. The CDR3 region has the DNA TGTGCCAGCAGTTCTCCGAGGGGGGCGGAATCCTACAATGAGCAGTTCTTC. The encoded protein is CASSSPRGAESYNEQFF.

A note on this clonotype: This could be a read error, since a much larger clone is one nucleotide away. The V call is TRBV20-1, the J call TRBJ2-3, with TRBD1 matching over 9 bases. CDR1 is DFQATT, CDR2 SNEGSKA, per germline (reference sequence). The CDR3 runs 15 residues. The DNA for the CDR3 is TGCGGTGCTCCTTCAACAGGGGGCAAGTCAGATACGCAGTATTTT. Its protein is CGAPSTGGKSDTQYF.

Details on this clonotype: This clone may be a read error of a much larger clone one base away. V gene TRBV20-1 combines with J gene TRBJ2-3; 9 bases line up with TRBD1. The CDR3 consists of 13 residues. Germline trimming cut 8 bases from V and 5 bases from J; bases unmatched to any gene: 8. Germline loops: CDR1 DFQATT, CDR2 SNEGSKA (reference sequence). This chain's CDR3 is CSPTGTGLDTQYF. The CDR3 region has the DNA TGCAGTCCTACCGGGACAGGGCTAGATACGCAGTATTTT.

The sample holds a few counts of this clonotype. V and J are TRBV6-1 and TRBJ2-3; TRBD2 is a possible D gene (5 bases). The V end lost 6 bases, the J end lost 6 bases, and 13 bases lay between the germline ends. Germline V gene data show CDR1 as MNHNS and CDR2 as SASEGT. The CDR3 sequence is 13 residues long. CDR3 amino acids: CASRDQLGDTQYF. The CDR3 region has the DNA TGTGCCAGCAGGGACCAACTAGGGGATACGCAGTATTTT.

The CDR3 sequence: CASSRTWCNEQFF. Here the CDR3 DNA reads TGTGCCAGCAGCCGAACATGGTGCAATGAGCAGTTCTTC. The chain couples TRBV7-4 to TRBJ2-1; no definite D call. In germline, CDR1 is SGHVT, CDR2 SQSDAQ. CDR3 length: 13 amino acids. Trimming took off 5 bases at V and 6 bases at J, with 11 bases between the two ends.

The chain recombines TRBV30 with TRBJ1-2; 7 bases align to TRBD1. The CDR3 covers 13 residues. Looked up from germline, CDR1 is GTSNPN and CDR2 is SVGIG (reference sequence). The V and J ends lost 3 bases and 4 bases, in that order; junction bases with no gene match: 5. CDR3 DNA: TGTGCCTGGAGAAGGGGGCAGGGCTATGGCTACACCTTC. It yields the protein CAWRRGQGYGYTF.

The chain couples TRBV20-1 to TRBJ2-2; 12 bases map to TRBD2. The V and J ends lost 6 bases and 3 bases, in that order; junction bases with no gene match: 14. Germline CDR1 reads DFQATT; CDR2 reads SNEGSKA (reference sequence). This CDR3 has 18 amino acids. CDR3 bases: TGCAGTGCCGCCGGGGGGCTAGCGGGAGGGCCCGACACCGGGGAGCTGTTTTTT. This sequence encodes CSAAGGLAGGPDTGELFF.

The chain recombines TRBV3-1 with TRBJ2-2; perhaps D is TRBD1 or TRBD2 (7 bases each). Germline V gene data show CDR1 as LGHDT and CDR2 as YNNKEL (reference sequence). V gave up 6 bases and J gave up 6 bases, with 14 bases separating them. There are 14 residues in the CDR3. The CDR3, as DNA: TGTGCCAGCAGGACCAGGGGGGGCGCCGGGGAGCTGTTTTTT. This encodes CASRTRGGAGELFF.

The sample holds many counts of this clonotype. The J gene is TRBJ1-1, the V gene TRBV3-1; D remains ambiguous. Germline V gene data show CDR1 as LGHDT and CDR2 as YNNKEL (reference sequence). This CDR3 is built from 14 residues. V was clipped by 1 base and J by 5 bases, with 11 bases between them. Written as DNA, the CDR3 is TGTGCCAGCAGCCAAGCGGGAGGGAAGACTGAAGCTTTCTTT. This translates into CASSQAGGKTEAFF.

This clonotype was found a few times. The chain is built from TRBV29-1 and TRBJ2-7, with 8 bases aligning to TRBD2. Trimming at V came to 0 bases and at J to 3 bases, leaving 7 bases not matched to a gene. Germline V gives CDR1 SQVTM, CDR2 ANQGSEA. The CDR3 covers 15 residues. DNA of the CDR3: TGCAGCGTTGAAGATCCGGGGGGGTCAAACTACGAGCAGTACTTC. Protein product: CSVEDPGGSNYEQYF.

This clonotype showed up many times. The genes are TRBV27 and TRBJ2-1, with D perhaps TRBD2 (5 bases). Trimming shortened V by 1 base and J by 0 bases, and 10 bases separated the two germline ends. Germline lookup yields CDR1 MNHEY and CDR2 SMNVEV (reference sequence). This CDR3 comprises 16 residues. The CDR3 region has the DNA TGTGCCAGCAGTTTATACCCAGCGGTCTCCTACAATGAGCAGTTCTTC. Translated, it gives CASSLYPAVSYNEQFF.

This clonotype was seen repeatedly, ten times or more. The V and J genes are TRBV9 and TRBJ2-1, with 11 bases identical to TRBD2. Germline-derived CDR1 and CDR2 are SGDLS and YYNGEE. V was pared by 4 bases and J by 6 bases, with 3 bases of the junction left unmatched. The CDR3 runs to 14 residues. This CDR3 reads CASSILAGANEQFF. CDR3 bases: TGTGCCAGCAGCATACTAGCGGGGGCCAATGAGCAGTTCTTC.

The chain is built from TRBV6-1 and TRBJ1-4; no reliable D call. The CDR3 is made up of 13 amino acids. V was cut by 6 bases and J by 10 bases, with 15 bases left in between. The germline gives CDR1 MNHNS, CDR2 SASEGT. The chain's CDR3 is CASSGRYSGKLFF. CDR3 in DNA: TGTGCCAGCAGCGGGCGGTATTCCGGAAAACTGTTTTTT.

This clonotype has a count of ten or more. V is TRBV7-2 and J is TRBJ2-3, with TRBD2 matching 7 bases. Per germline, CDR1 SGHTA and CDR2 FQGNSA. The junction had 6 bases not matched to a gene; V was cut back by 5 bases and J by 1 base. This CDR3 is 15 amino acids long. CDR3 protein: CASSPLRGGTDTQYF. CDR3 sequence (DNA): TGTGCCAGCAGCCCTCTCCGGGGGGGCACAGATACGCAGTATTTT.

This clonotype came up a few times. J is TRBJ2-1 and V is TRBV5-1; 8 bases agree with TRBD2. Per the germline V gene, CDR1 is SGHRS and CDR2 is YFSETQ. V lost 4 bases and J lost 7; bases outside the gene matches: 1. The length of the CDR3 is 12 residues. This chain's CDR3 is CASSREGNEQFF. The CDR3 nucleotides are TGCGCCAGCAGCCGGGAGGGGAATGAGCAGTTCTTC. The full variable domain, its missing parts supplied by reference TRBV5-1 and TRBJ2-1, is KAGVTQTPRYLIKTRGQQVTLSCSPISGHRSVSWYQQTPGQGLQFLFEYFSETQRNKGNFPGRFSGRQFSNSRSEMNVSTLELGDSALYLCASSREGNEQFFGPGTRLTVL.

This clonotype was found many times. The chain has TRBV6-1 and TRBJ2-3; 8 nucleotides agree with TRBD1. CDR1 and CDR2 from the germline V gene are MNHNS and SASEGT. The CDR3 totals 18 residues. Trimming took 5 bases from V and 5 from J; bases not matched to a gene: 18. CDR3 loop: CASSTTPLTGEKIDTQYF. Here the CDR3 DNA reads TGTGCCAGCAGTACTACGCCCCTGACAGGGGAAAAAATAGATACGCAGTATTTT.

This clonotype occurred many times. The gene calls are TRBV7-6 and TRBJ1-1; 9 bases fit TRBD1. The CDR3 is 14 residues long. Germline V gene lookup returns CDR1 SGHVS and CDR2 FNYEAQ. V trimming: 4 bases; J trimming: 4 bases; junction bases outside the gene matches: 4. The CDR3 here is CASSSDRGVTEAFF. The CDR3 nucleotides read TGTGCCAGCAGCTCGGACAGGGGAGTCACTGAAGCTTTCTTT.

Notes on this clonotype: A much larger clonotype is one base distant, so this may be a read error. V usage is TRBV18 and J usage is TRBJ2-1; 8 bases line up with TRBD2. The germline V gene has CDR1 KGHSH and CDR2 LQKENI. This CDR3 contains 12 residues. Here the CDR3 reads CVSSPGGDEQFF. The CDR3 coding sequence is TGTGTCAGCTCACCGGGGGGGGATGAGCAGTTCTTC.

As for this clonotype: This may arise from a read error, as a much more abundant clone is one base away. The genes are TRBV7-3 and TRBJ2-3, with 14 bases that match TRBD2. CDR3 length: 14 residues. Per germline, CDR1 SGHTA and CDR2 FQGTGA. DNA for the CDR3: TGTGCCAGCAGTAAAGGGACTAGCGGGAGAACGCAGTGTTTT. Protein: CASSKGTSGRTQCF. Variable domain in full (rest from reference TRBV7-3 and TRBJ2-3): GAGVSQTPSNKVTEKGKYVELRCDPISGHTALYWYRQSLGQGPEFLIYFQGTGAADDSGLPNDRFFAVRPEGSVSTLKIQRTERGDSAVYLCASSKGTSGRTQCFGPGTRLTVL.

About this clonotype: A single base separates this from a much larger clone, so it may be a read error. Likely a read error: the CDR3 ends without its conserved phenylalanine or tryptophan. J is TRBJ1-2 and V is TRBV28, with a weak D call TRBD1 (5 bases). CDR1 MDHEN and CDR2 SYDVKM come from the germline V gene. V dropped 7 bases and J dropped 1 base, with 16 bases sitting between them. This CDR3 region has 15 residues. CDR3 coding DNA: TGTGCCAGCACCCTAGGGGTCGGAGGTAACTATGGCTACACCCTC. Protein product: CASTLGVGGNYGYTL.

This clonotype has a count of ten or more. The chain links TRBV12-3 or TRBV12-4 to TRBJ2-1, with 7 bases lining up with TRBD1. CDR3 length equals 16 residues. V gave up 5 bases and J gave up 3 bases; unmatched junction bases: 10. The CDR3 DNA sequence: TGTGCCAGCAGTACCCGACAGGGAATTTTCTACAATGAGCAGTTCTTC. It encodes CASSTRQGIFYNEQFF.

The chain combines TRBV20-1 with TRBJ2-3; either TRBD1 or TRBD2 may supply D (5 bases each). The CDR3 is 15 residues long. Trimming removed 6 bases at V and 0 bases at J, with 16 bases between. Germline assignment: CDR1 DFQATT and CDR2 SNEGSKA (reference sequence). The CDR3, as DNA: TGCAGTGCCCCGGGGCCCGTTTCTAGCACAGATACGCAGTATTTT. Translation gives CSAPGPVSSTDTQYF.

This clonotype appeared many times. The CDR3 region has the DNA TGTGCCAGCAGCCCTGACGGGGGTACGCAGTATTTT. Protein: CASSPDGGTQYF. The rearrangement uses TRBV11-2 and TRBJ2-3; possibly TRBD2 for D (6 bases). V dropped 5 bases and J dropped 8 bases, with 11 bases sitting between them. The length of the CDR3 is 12 residues. The germline CDR1 and CDR2 sequences are SGHAT and FQNNGV.